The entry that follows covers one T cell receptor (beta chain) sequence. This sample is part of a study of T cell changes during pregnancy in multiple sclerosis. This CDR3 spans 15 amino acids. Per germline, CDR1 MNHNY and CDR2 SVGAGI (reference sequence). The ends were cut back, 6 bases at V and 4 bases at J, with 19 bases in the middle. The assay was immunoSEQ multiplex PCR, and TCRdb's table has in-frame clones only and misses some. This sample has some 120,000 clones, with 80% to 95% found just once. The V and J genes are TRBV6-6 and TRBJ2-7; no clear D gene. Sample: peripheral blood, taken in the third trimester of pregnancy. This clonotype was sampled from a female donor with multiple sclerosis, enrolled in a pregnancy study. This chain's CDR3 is CASSPTDSVEYEQYF. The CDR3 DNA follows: TGTGCCAGCAGCCCGACGGATTCAGTGGAGTACGAGCAGTACTTC.